The present TCR beta chain was sequenced within a study of T cells in Graves' hyperthyroidism and ophthalmopathy. Patients were aged 18 to 65, had disease duration under 2 months, and had newly diagnosed hyperthyroidism. The authors took PBMCs from about 9.5 ml fresh peripheral blood. Deletions cut 6 bases from V and 4 bases from J, with 12 bases between. CDR3 size: 12 residues. Germline assignment: CDR1 DFQATT and CDR2 SNEGSKA (reference sequence). Study-wide findings and caveats: In blood, most of the thyroid clonotypes expanded above 0.001 were also present.

Amplification targeted TCR beta CDR3 regions from RNA transcripts. HTBI primers were employed in a first-round RT-PCR of the TCR CDR3. Each CDR3 protein is one row after TCRdb ran MiXCR on the multiplex PCR reads. This table holds a few hundred thousand distinct CDR3 sequences, 25% found once. In this sample, this clonotype turned up many times. The antigen remains undetermined. The clonotype was recovered from a man in his fifties with Graves' hyperthyroidism. The rearrangement links TRBV20-1 to TRBJ1-1; D gene ambiguous. The sample comprised blood. The CDR3 DNA reads TGCAGTGCAAATGATGAGGGCACTGAAGCTTTCTTT. It is translated as CSANDEGTEAFF.